This T cell receptor beta chain was retrieved from a study of regulatory T cells in long-lasting Graves disease. Time point here: newly diagnosed GD, antithyroid drugs for less than 3 months. PBMCs were the source of the RNA used for TCR sequencing. Germline CDR1 is DFQATT and CDR2 is SNEGSKA (reference sequence). CDR3 size: 15 residues. V lost 3 bases, J lost 3 bases, and 16 bases lay in between. Overall study findings and caveats: There was favoring of TRBV28, TRBJ1-2 and TRBJ2-5 in persistent disease.

Concerning this clonotype itself: What it recognizes is unknown.

Libraries of TCR beta came from iRepertoire HTBI primers plus Arm-PCR of CDR3 regions. TCRdb redid the calling of the multiplex PCR reads with MiXCR, one entry per CDR3 protein. The table includes 400,000 to 500,000 distinct CDR3 sequences, 15% detected once. This sample also appeared in a second study, on T cells in Graves' hyperthyroidism and ophthalmopathy.

The material was peripheral blood mononuclear cells (PBMCs), obtained at new diagnosis, from a patient treated with antithyroid drugs. This chain links TRBV20-1 with TRBJ2-3; D possibly uses TRBD1 or TRBD2 (5 bases each). The receptor was isolated from a woman aged 25 to 39 with Graves disease. CDR3 amino acids: CSASPLSGRTDTQYF. Written as DNA, the CDR3 is TGCAGTGCTAGCCCCCTGTCGGGGCGGACAGATACGCAGTATTTT.